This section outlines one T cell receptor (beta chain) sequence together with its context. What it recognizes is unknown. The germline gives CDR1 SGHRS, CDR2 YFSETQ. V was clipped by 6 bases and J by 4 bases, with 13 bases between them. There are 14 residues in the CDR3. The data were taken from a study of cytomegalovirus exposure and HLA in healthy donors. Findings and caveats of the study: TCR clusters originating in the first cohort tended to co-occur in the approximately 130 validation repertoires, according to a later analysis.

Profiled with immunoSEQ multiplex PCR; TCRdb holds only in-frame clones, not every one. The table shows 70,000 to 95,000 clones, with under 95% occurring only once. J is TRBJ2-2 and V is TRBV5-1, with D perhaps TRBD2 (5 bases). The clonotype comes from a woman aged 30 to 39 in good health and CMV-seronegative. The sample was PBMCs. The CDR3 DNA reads TGCGCCAGCATACCGGGGTCATCCACCGGGGAGCTGTTTTTT. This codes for CASIPGSSTGELFF.